Given below is one T cell receptor (beta chain) in context. The target antigen is unknown. The data derive from a study of blood T cells in healthy people across ages. Per sample, a minimum of 6 million PBMCs were isolated. Study-wide findings and caveats: TCR beta diversity tracked closely with naive T cell percentage.

CDR3 size: 15 residues. Germline V lookup: CDR1 LGHNA, CDR2 YNFKEQ. The J segment lost 4 bases and the V segment lost 0 bases, leaving 5 bases of the junction unmatched. Using a J-beta primer mix together with a sample-barcoded 5' primer, a second PCR was run for 7 to 11 cycles. TCRdb re-called the 5' RACE reads with MiXCR, one entry per CDR3 protein. The sample contains hundreds of thousands of distinct CDR3 sequences, approximately 30% of which appear only once. The sample comprised blood. The clonotype originates from a woman of 80 years or more in good health. The chain combines TRBV4-2 with TRBJ1-2, with 7 bases lining up with TRBD1. The DNA of the CDR3 is TGTGCCAGCAGCCAAGACTCGGGGGACAGCTATGGCTACACCTTC. It encodes CASSQDSGDSYGYTF.